This record concerns one TCR beta chain sequence. These data belong to a study of control samples from healthy donors and cancer patients. Profiled with immunoSEQ multiplex PCR; TCRdb holds only in-frame clones, not every one. The sample includes about 150,000 clones, about 89% of them seen just once. Material for sequencing was blood. The sequence was obtained from a young man in good health.

CDR3 region: CASSPRLAGGTWKTQYF. The CDR3 DNA is TGTGCCAGCAGCCCAAGACTAGCGGGGGGGACGTGGAAGACCCAGTACTTC. The V gene is TRBV7-8, the J gene TRBJ2-5; 14 bases match TRBD2. Unmatched junction bases numbered 11, after V lost 5 bases and J lost 6 bases. The CDR3 has 17 residues. Germline CDR1 and CDR2: SGHVS and FQNEAQ.